The T cell receptor (beta chain) described here comes from a study of T cell responses to AZD1222 COVID-19 vaccine. Regarding this clone: What it binds is not known.

General study points: Recipients of AZD1222 seropositive at baseline numbered only five or six. Repertoires in all cases were sampled only once the peak T cell response had passed.

The data were produced by immunoSEQ multiplex PCR, yet TCRdb's version contains in-frame clones alone and is incomplete. The sample has some 45,000 clones, roughly 87% seen once. CDR1 is MGHDK and CDR2 is SYGVNS in the germline V gene. This CDR3 region has 16 residues. The J segment lost 3 bases and the V segment lost 6 bases, leaving 8 bases of the junction unmatched. Combined were second doses at about 4 or about 12 weeks. This specimen was peripheral blood, taken 28 days after the second AZD1222 dose. The receptor was derived from an adult who received the AZD1222 COVID-19 vaccine. The chain carries TRBV25-1 and TRBJ1-5; TRBD1 agrees at 10 bases. The CDR3 reads CASSLPGQGTNQPQHF. The CDR3 nucleotides read TGTGCCAGCAGCCTACCGGGACAGGGGACCAATCAGCCCCAGCATTTT. Complete variable domain (other parts from reference TRBV25-1 and TRBJ1-5): EADIYQTPRYLVIGTGKKITLECSQTMGHDKMYWYQQDPGMELHLIHYSYGVNSTEKGDLSSESTVSRIRTEHFPLTLESARPSHTSQYLCASSLPGQGTNQPQHFGDGTRLSIL.